This T cell receptor (beta chain) was identified in a study of T-cell reconstitution after alpha-beta-depleted transplantation in children. Trimming removed 0 bases at V and 8 bases at J, with 8 bases between. There are 12 residues in the CDR3. CDR1 SGHRS and CDR2 YFSETQ come from the germline V gene. This clonotype has just a few counts. During its preparation, the TCRbeta library received unique molecular identifiers. Each CDR3 protein is one row after TCRdb ran MiXCR on the PCR reads. The table records about 610,000 distinct CDR3 sequences, roughly a tenth of them present only once. J is TRBJ1-2 and V is TRBV5-1, with TRBD1 as a possible D gene (5 bases). The sequence came from a human donor who donated a stem cell graft to a child with acute myeloid leukemia. Source: PBMCs from the stem cell graft donor, taken from the stem cell graft. The CDR3 sequence: CASSLDRRGYTF. The CDR3 nucleotides read TGCGCCAGCAGCTTGGACAGGAGGGGCTACACCTTC.